The clone carrying this T cell receptor (beta chain) was detected only a few times. Its target is not known. An end of the junction differs from the germline gene, which may be a read error. This specimen comes from a study of Graves' ophthalmopathy and Graves' hyperthyroidism. Study as a whole: The stable label applied to hyperthyroidism with no ophthalmopathy within 18 months of follow-up. The study's findings and limits: Most expanded clonotypes from thyroid (those above 0.001 frequency) were also found in blood.

RNA served as the template for amplifying TCR beta CDR3 regions. HTBI primers were used in a first-round RT-PCR, which preceded a second-round multiplex PCR. TCRdb independently ran MiXCR on the multiplex PCR reads; one entry per CDR3 protein. The sample shows 500,000 to 600,000 distinct CDR3 sequences, about two fifths of them seen only once. Only newly diagnosed hyperthyroidism patients aged 18 to 65, with under 2 months' duration, were enrolled. Ineligible for inclusion were patients with other autoimmune diseases, uncontrolled infections, pregnancy or lactation. The length of the CDR3 is 17 residues. Germline-derived CDR1 and CDR2 are SGHRS and YFSETQ.

The gene calls are TRBV5-1 and TRBJ2-7; a weak D match, TRBD1 (6 bases). Sequencing used peripheral blood or thyroid tissue (not recorded which). The receptor's source is an adult man with Graves' hyperthyroidism. DNA for the CDR3: TGCGCCAGCAGCTTGGGATCGGACAGACACTATGGCTACGAGCAGTATTTC. Translating gives CASSLGSDRHYGYEQYF.